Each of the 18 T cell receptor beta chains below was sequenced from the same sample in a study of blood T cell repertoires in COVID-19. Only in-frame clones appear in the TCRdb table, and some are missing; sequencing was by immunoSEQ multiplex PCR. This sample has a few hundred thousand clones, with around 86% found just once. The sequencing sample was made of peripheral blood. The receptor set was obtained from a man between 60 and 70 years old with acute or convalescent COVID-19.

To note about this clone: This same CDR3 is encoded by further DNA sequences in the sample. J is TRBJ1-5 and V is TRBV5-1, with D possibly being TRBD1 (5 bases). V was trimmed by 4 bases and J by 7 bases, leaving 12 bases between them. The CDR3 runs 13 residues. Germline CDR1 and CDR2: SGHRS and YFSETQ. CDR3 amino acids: CASSPRGGQPQHF. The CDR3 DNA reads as TGCGCCAGCAGCCCAAGGGGTGGGCAGCCCCAGCATTTT.

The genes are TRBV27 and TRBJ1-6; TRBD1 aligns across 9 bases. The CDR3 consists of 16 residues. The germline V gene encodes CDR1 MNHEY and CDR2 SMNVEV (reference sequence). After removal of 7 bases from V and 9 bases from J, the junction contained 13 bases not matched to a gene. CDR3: CASTSPTGGAGSPLHF. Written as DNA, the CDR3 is TGTGCCAGCACCAGTCCCACAGGGGGCGCTGGTTCACCCCTCCACTTT.

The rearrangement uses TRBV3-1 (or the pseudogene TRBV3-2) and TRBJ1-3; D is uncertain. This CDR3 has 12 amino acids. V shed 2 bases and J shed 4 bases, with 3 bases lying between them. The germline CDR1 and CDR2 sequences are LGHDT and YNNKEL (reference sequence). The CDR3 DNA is TGTGCCAGCAGCCAATCGGGAAACACCATATATTTT. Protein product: CASSQSGNTIYF.

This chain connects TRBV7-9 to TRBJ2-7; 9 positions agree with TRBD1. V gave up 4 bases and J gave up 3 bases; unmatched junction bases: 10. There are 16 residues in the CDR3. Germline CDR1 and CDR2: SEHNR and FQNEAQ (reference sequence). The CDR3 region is CASSSNRGRPVYEQYF. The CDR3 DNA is TGTGCCAGCAGCTCAAACAGGGGGCGCCCCGTCTACGAGCAGTACTTC. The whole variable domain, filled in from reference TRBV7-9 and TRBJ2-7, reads DTGVSQNPRHKITKRGQNVTFRCDPISEHNRLYWYRQTLGQGPEFLTYFQNEAQLEKSRLLSDRFSAERPKGSFSTLEIQRTEQGDSAMYLCASSSNRGRPVYEQYFGPGTRLTVT.

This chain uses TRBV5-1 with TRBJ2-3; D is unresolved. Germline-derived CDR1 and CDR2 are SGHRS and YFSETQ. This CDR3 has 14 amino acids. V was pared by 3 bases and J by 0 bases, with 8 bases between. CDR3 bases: TGCGCCAGCAGCTCCAGTCCGAGCACAGATACGCAGTATTTT. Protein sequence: CASSSSPSTDTQYF. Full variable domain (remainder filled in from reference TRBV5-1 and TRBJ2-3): KAGVTQTPRYLIKTRGQQVTLSCSPISGHRSVSWYQQTPGQGLQFLFEYFSETQRNKGNFPGRFSGRQFSNSRSEMNVSTLELGDSALYLCASSSSPSTDTQYFGPGTRLTVL.

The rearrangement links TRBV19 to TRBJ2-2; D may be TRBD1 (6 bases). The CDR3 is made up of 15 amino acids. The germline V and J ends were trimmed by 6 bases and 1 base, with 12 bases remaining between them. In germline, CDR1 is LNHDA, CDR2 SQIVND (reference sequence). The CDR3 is CASRGHSENTGELFF. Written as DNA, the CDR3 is TGTGCCAGTAGGGGACACTCAGAGAACACCGGGGAGCTGTTTTTT. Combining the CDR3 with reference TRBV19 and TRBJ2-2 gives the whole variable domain DGGITQSPKYLFRKEGQNVTLSCEQNLNHDAMYWYRQDPGQGLRLIYYSQIVNDFQKGDIAEGYSVSREKKESFPLTVTSAQKNPTAFYLCASRGHSENTGELFFGEGSRLTVL.

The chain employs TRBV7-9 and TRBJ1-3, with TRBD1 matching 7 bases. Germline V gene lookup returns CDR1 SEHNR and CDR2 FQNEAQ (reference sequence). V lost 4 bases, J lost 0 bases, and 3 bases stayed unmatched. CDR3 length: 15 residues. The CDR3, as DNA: TGTGCCAGCAGCTCCGACAGGGCCTCTGGAAACACCATATATTTT. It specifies CASSSDRASGNTIYF.

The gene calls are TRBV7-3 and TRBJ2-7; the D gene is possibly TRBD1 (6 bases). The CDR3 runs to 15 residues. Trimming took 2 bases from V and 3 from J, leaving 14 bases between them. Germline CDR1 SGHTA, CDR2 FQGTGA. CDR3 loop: CASSLGQSLLYEQYF. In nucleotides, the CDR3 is TGTGCCAGCAGCTTAGGACAGAGTCTACTCTACGAGCAGTACTTC.

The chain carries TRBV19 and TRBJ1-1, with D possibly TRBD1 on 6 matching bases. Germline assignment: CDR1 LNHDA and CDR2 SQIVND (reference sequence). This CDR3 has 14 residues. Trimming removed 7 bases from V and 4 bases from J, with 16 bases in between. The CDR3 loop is CASTPLGRGTEAFF. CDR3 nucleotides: TGTGCCAGTACCCCACTGGGCAGGGGCACTGAAGCTTTCTTT. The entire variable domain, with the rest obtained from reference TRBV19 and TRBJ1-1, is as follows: DGGITQSPKYLFRKEGQNVTLSCEQNLNHDAMYWYRQDPGQGLRLIYYSQIVNDFQKGDIAEGYSVSREKKESFPLTVTSAQKNPTAFYLCASTPLGRGTEAFFGQGTRLTVV.

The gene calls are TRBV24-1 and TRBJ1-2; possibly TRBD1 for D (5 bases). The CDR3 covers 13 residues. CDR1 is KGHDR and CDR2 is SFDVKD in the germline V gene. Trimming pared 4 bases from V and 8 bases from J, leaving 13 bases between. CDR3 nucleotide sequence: TGTGCCACCAGTGAGGCGGGACGGCGGGGCTACACCTTC. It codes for CATSEAGRRGYTF.

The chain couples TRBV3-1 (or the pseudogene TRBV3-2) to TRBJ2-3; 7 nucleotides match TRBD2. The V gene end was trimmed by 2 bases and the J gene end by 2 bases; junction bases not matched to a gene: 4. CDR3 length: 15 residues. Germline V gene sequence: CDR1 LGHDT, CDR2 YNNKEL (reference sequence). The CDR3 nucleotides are TGTGCCAGCAGCCAACAAGCGGGGCTCACAGATACGCAGTATTTT. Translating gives CASSQQAGLTDTQYF.

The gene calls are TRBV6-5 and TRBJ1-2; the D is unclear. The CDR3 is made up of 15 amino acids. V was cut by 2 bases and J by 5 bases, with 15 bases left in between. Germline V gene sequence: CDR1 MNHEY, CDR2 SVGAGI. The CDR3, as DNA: TGTGCCAGCAGTTACGCCCGCAACAGCCCTTATGGCTACACCTTC. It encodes CASSYARNSPYGYTF.

This CDR3 is CASSLRSGGARYNEQFF. For the CDR3, the DNA is TGTGCCAGCAGCTTGCGTAGCGGGGGGGCCAGATACAATGAGCAGTTCTTC. The chain couples TRBV5-4 to TRBJ2-1; 11 nucleotides match TRBD2. Losses at the gene ends were 1 base for V and 4 bases for J; bases not matched to a gene: 7. Germline lookup yields CDR1 SGHNT and CDR2 YYREEE (reference sequence). The CDR3 totals 17 residues.

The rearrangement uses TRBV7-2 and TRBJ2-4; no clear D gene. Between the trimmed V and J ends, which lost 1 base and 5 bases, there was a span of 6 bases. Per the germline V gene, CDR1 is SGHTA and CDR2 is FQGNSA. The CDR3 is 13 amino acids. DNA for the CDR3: TGTGCCAGCAGCTTAGGCGTAGAAAACATTCAGTACTTC. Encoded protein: CASSLGVENIQYF.

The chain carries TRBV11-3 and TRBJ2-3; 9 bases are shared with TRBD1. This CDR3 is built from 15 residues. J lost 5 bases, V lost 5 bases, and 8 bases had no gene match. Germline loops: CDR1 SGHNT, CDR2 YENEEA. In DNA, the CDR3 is TGTGCCAGCAGCAAAACCACAGGGGGCAGAGATACGCAGTATTTT. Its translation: CASSKTTGGRDTQYF.

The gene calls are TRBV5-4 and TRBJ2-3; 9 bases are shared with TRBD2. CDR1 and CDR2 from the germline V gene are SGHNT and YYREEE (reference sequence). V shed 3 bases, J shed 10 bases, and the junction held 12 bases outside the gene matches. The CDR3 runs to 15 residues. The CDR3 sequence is CASSYLAGVTSSQYF. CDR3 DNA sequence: TGTGCCAGCAGCTACTTAGCGGGGGTTACGTCATCGCAGTATTTT.

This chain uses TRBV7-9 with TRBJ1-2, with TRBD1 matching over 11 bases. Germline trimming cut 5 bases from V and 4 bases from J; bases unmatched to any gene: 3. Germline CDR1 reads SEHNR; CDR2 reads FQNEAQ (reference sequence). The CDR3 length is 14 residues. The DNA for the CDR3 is TGTGCCAGCAGCCCAGGGACAGGGGGCTATGGCTACACCTTC. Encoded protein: CASSPGTGGYGYTF.

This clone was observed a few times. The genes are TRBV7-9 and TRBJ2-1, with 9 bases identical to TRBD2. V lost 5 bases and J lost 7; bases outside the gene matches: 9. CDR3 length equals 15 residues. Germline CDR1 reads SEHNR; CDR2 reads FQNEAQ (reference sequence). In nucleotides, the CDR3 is TGTGCCAGCAGCAAAAGGCGGGGGGGCCTGAATGAGCAGTTCTTC. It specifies CASSKRRGGLNEQFF.